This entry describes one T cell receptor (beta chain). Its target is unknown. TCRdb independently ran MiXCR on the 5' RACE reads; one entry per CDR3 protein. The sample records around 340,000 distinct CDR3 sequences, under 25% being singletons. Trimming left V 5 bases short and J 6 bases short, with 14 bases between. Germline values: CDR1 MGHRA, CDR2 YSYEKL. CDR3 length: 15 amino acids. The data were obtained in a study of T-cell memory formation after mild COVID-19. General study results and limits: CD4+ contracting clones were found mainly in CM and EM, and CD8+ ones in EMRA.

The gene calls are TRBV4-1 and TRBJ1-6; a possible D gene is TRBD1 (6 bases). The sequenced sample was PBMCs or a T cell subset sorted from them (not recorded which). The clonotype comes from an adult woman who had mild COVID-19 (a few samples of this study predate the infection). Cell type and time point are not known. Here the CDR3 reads CASSYRTVSNSPLHF. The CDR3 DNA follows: TGCGCCAGCAGCTACAGGACAGTATCTAATTCACCCCTCCACTTT.